This T cell receptor beta chain was profiled in a study of blood T cell repertoires in COVID-19. The CDR3 sequence is 14 residues long. After removal of 4 bases from V and 9 bases from J, the junction contained 8 bases not matched to a gene. Germline lookup yields CDR1 MNHEY and CDR2 SVGEGT. Authors' analysis steps: Reference gene primer amplification yielded estimated nucleated cell counts. Libraries were prepared by immunoSEQ multiplex PCR; TCRdb keeps only in-frame clonotypes and omits some of them. That table is the source of V, J and clone size, and D and trimming were worked out from the DNA. The sample has 180,000 or so clones, approximately 84% seen once. A few counts support this clone.

The receptor's source is a human donor with acute COVID-19. The donor label of this sample is uncertain. Input material: PBMCs or T cells enriched from blood (not recorded which). The chain couples TRBV6-2 or TRBV6-3 to TRBJ2-1; 8 nucleotides agree with TRBD2. CDR3 DNA sequence: TGTGCCAGCAGTTTAAACGGGGGGGGTGGTGAGCAGTTCTTC. Translation: CASSLNGGGGEQFF.